These T cell receptor beta chains were read from a single sample in a study of CD4 T cells in relation to SARS-CoV-2 and coronaviruses. Their specific antigens are unknown. Assay used: immunoSEQ multiplex PCR; TCRdb lists only in-frame clones, some missing. The sample consists of tens of thousands of clones, roughly 70% of them appearing once. The sample comprised CD4+ T cells from PBMCs, cultured in vitro. Receptors originate from a human donor in good health. Each CDR3 is given with its conserved first and last residue. D genes are given only for firm matches. Not all rows give a size; the values are once, few, many and, for expanded clones, a class.

-,TRBJ2-3,TRBV6-6,18,TRBD2,CASSRTGTSGGSTDTQYF,TGTGCCAGCAGTCGCACCGGGACTAGCGGGGGATCCACAGATACGCAGTATTTT
-,TRBJ2-5,TRBV29-1,13,TRBD2,CSASGGNQETQYF,TGCAGCGCTAGCGGGGGGAACCAAGAGACCCAGTACTTC
-,TRBJ1-3,TRBV12-3/TRBV12-4,13,-,CASSSGAGNTIYF,TGTGCCAGCAGTTCAGGGGCTGGAAACACCATATATTTT
-,TRBJ1-2,TRBV4-3,14,TRBD1,CASSQGTGDYGYTF,TGCGCCAGCAGCCAAGGGACAGGGGACTATGGCTACACCTTC
-,TRBJ1-5,TRBV18,16,TRBD1,CASSPTGQGDNQPQHF,TGTGCCAGCTCACCTACGGGACAGGGCGACAATCAGCCCCAGCATTTT
-,TRBJ2-4,TRBV20-1,13,-,CSASGGTKNIQYF,TGCAGTGCTAGTGGGGGGACCAAAAACATTCAGTACTTC
few,TRBJ2-1,TRBV7-2,14,TRBD2,CASSSTSGYNEQFF,TGTGCCAGCAGCTCGACTAGCGGTTACAATGAGCAGTTCTTC
-,TRBJ2-5,TRBV10-1,13,-,CASSENAQETQYF,TGCGCCAGCAGTGAGAACGCTCAAGAGACCCAGTACTTC
-,TRBJ1-3,TRBV7-8,15,-,CASSPIRGEGNTIYF,TGTGCCAGCAGCCCCATAAGGGGGGAAGGAAACACCATATATTTT
-,TRBJ2-2,TRBV12-5,16,-,CASGLVTKGYTGELFF,TGTGCTAGTGGTTTGGTAACAAAGGGGTACACCGGGGAGCTGTTTTTT
-,TRBJ2-7,TRBV29-1,13,-,CSVGEQISYEQYF,TGCAGCGTTGGGGAACAGATATCCTACGAGCAGTACTTC
-,TRBJ1-3,TRBV4-2,17,TRBD1,CASSQSSARGAGNTIYF,TGTGCCAGCAGCCAGAGCTCCGCCAGGGGGGCTGGAAACACCATATATTTT
-,TRBJ2-7,TRBV10-3,15,TRBD2,CAISQIIAGPYEQYF,TGTGCCATCAGTCAAATAATAGCGGGACCCTACGAGCAGTACTTC
-,TRBJ2-3,TRBV5-4,16,TRBD2,CASSSRRGGPTDTQYF,TGTGCCAGCAGCTCGCGGCGGGGGGGGCCGACAGATACGCAGTATTTT
-,TRBJ2-5,TRBV11-2,12,-,CASSFGQETQYF,TGTGCCAGCAGCTTCGGCCAAGAGACCCAGTACTTC
-,TRBJ2-3,TRBV4-2,13,-,CASSQARGNTQYF,TGTGCCAGCAGCCAGGCAAGGGGGAATACGCAGTATTTT
-,TRBJ1-2,TRBV3-1/TRBV3-2,16,-,CASTPDLSSANYGYTF,TGTGCCAGCACCCCGGACTTATCTTCAGCTAACTATGGCTACACCTTC
-,TRBJ2-3,TRBV2,15,TRBD2,CASIRTSGRPDTQYF,TGTGCCAGCATAAGGACTAGCGGGAGGCCAGATACGCAGTATTTT
-,TRBJ1-1,TRBV5-6,14,TRBD1,CASRFFDRDTEAFF,TGTGCCAGCAGGTTTTTCGACAGGGACACTGAAGCTTTCTTT
-,TRBJ2-6,TRBV6-2/TRBV6-3,15,-,CASSPSSDGANVLTF,TGTGCCAGCAGCCCCTCTAGCGATGGGGCCAACGTCCTGACTTTC
-,TRBJ1-1,TRBV19,15,-,CASSPSGTYHPEAFF,TGTGCCAGTAGTCCCTCAGGGACATATCACCCTGAAGCTTTCTTT
-,TRBJ2-2,TRBV11-1,16,-,CASSLTGTPNTGELFF,TGTGCCAGCAGCTTAACCGGGACTCCGAACACCGGGGAGCTGTTTTTT
few,TRBJ2-7,TRBV25-1,12,-,CASSETTDIQYF,TGTGCCAGCAGTGAAACAACGGACATCCAGTACTTC
-,TRBJ1-2,TRBV7-2,15,-,CASSLGGARDYGYTF,TGTGCCAGCAGCTTAGGGGGGGCGCGAGACTATGGCTACACCTTC
-,TRBJ2-3,TRBV2,12,-,CASSVPPGTQYF,TGTGCCAGCAGCGTCCCCCCAGGGACGCAGTATTTT
-,TRBJ2-3,TRBV5-5,16,TRBD2,CASSSRGGVSTDTQYF,TGTGCCAGCAGCTCCCGGGGGGGCGTTAGCACAGATACGCAGTATTTT
-,TRBJ1-1,TRBV10-3,15,-,CAISEGHPQNTEAFF,TGTGCCATCAGTGAGGGACACCCCCAGAACACTGAAGCTTTCTTT
-,TRBJ2-5,TRBV12-3/TRBV12-4,13,-,CASSMTLGETQYF,TGTGCCAGCAGTATGACTCTGGGAGAGACCCAGTACTTC
-,TRBJ2-1,TRBV9,15,-,CASSGNGESYNEQFF,TGTGCCAGCAGCGGAAACGGAGAATCCTACAATGAGCAGTTCTTC
-,TRBJ2-3,TRBV4-1,14,-,CASSQVGRADTQYF,TGCGCCAGCAGCCAAGTCGGTAGGGCAGATACGCAGTATTTT
-,TRBJ2-3,TRBV5-5,17,TRBD2,CASSYSTSARNTDTQYF,TGTGCCAGCAGTTATTCCACTAGCGCTCGGAACACAGATACGCAGTATTTT
once,TRBJ2-2,TRBV3-1/TRBV3-2,19,-,CASSQDTTGPGDRTGELFF,TGTGCCAGCAGCCAAGATACGACCGGACCGGGGGACAGAACCGGGGAGCTGTTTTTT
-,TRBJ2-3,TRBV5-8,15,-,CASSLGPDSTDTQYF,TGTGCCAGCAGCTTGGGCCCAGATAGCACAGATACGCAGTATTTT
-,TRBJ1-1,TRBV5-4,12,TRBD1,CASTGGRTEAFF,TGTGCCAGTACAGGGGGAAGGACTGAAGCTTTCTTT
-,TRBJ1-2,TRBV20-1,11,TRBD1,CSARGTDGYTF,TGCAGTGCTAGGGGGACAGATGGCTACACCTTC
-,TRBJ2-3,TRBV30,13,-,CAFQRARTDTQYF,TGTGCCTTCCAGAGGGCCCGCACAGATACGCAGTATTTT
-,TRBJ2-7,TRBV19,16,-,CASSISTLPPTYEQYF,TGTGCCAGTAGTATATCCACCTTACCCCCGACCTACGAGCAGTACTTC
-,TRBJ1-1,TRBV4-1,14,-,CASSPVTGSTEAFF,TGCGCCAGCAGCCCTGTTACAGGGTCCACTGAAGCTTTCTTT
-,TRBJ2-1,TRBV6-5,14,-,CASSYHYLYNEQFF,TGTGCCAGCAGTTACCACTATCTCTACAATGAGCAGTTCTTC
-,TRBJ1-1,TRBV23-1,14,TRBD1,CASSLKRGRTEAFF,TGCGCCAGCAGTCTAAAGAGGGGGCGAACTGAAGCTTTCTTT
-,TRBJ2-6,TRBV25-1,15,TRBD1,CASSVTGGGANVLTF,TGTGCCAGCAGTGTTACAGGGGGTGGGGCCAACGTCCTGACTTTC
-,TRBJ1-5,TRBV19,15,TRBD1,CASSILDRDNQPQHF,TGTGCCAGTAGTATCTTGGACAGGGACAATCAGCCCCAGCATTTT
-,TRBJ2-1,TRBV6-2/TRBV6-3,11,-,CASSPRNEQFF,TGTGCCAGCAGCCCTCGGAATGAGCAGTTCTTC
once,TRBJ1-2,TRBV7-9,13,-,CASSQTEIYGYTF,TGTGCCAGCAGCCAGACAGAGATCTATGGCTACACCTTC
-,TRBJ2-1,TRBV3-1/TRBV3-2,13,-,CASTPLSGGEQFF,TGTGCCAGCACCCCCCTCAGCGGAGGTGAGCAGTTCTTC
-,TRBJ1-4,TRBV28,12,-,CATDGRHSDRFF,TGTGCCACCGACGGGCGACATTCGGATCGGTTTTTT
few,TRBJ2-2,TRBV5-4,17,TRBD2,CASSLGGASGTAGELFF,TGTGCCAGCAGCTTGGGGGGGGCTAGCGGGACAGCCGGGGAGCTGTTTTTT
-,TRBJ1-3,TRBV7-9,15,-,CASSLGTAGGNTIYF,TGTGCCAGCAGCTTAGGGACGGCCGGCGGAAACACCATATATTTT
-,TRBJ2-7,TRBV5-1,15,TRBD2,CASSLAASGGYEQYF,TGCGCCAGCAGCCTGGCGGCTAGCGGTGGCTACGAGCAGTACTTC
few,TRBJ1-1,TRBV7-3,14,-,CASSQGVDRSEAFF,TGTGCCAGCAGCCAAGGGGTGGATAGATCTGAAGCTTTCTTT
-,TRBJ1-5,TRBV6-2/TRBV6-3,13,-,CASSYFRDQPQHF,TGTGCCAGCAGTTACTTCAGGGATCAGCCCCAGCATTTT
-,TRBJ1-5,TRBV7-2,13,-,CASSFGEGQPQHF,TGTGCCAGCAGCTTTGGGGAGGGTCAGCCCCAGCATTTT
-,TRBJ1-4,TRBV6-1,16,-,CASSQAGTLGNEKLFF,TGTGCCAGCAGTCAAGCCGGGACTCTGGGAAATGAAAAACTGTTTTTT
-,TRBJ1-4,TRBV5-6,16,-,CASSLADRMKFEKLFF,TGTGCCAGCAGCTTGGCCGACAGGATGAAATTTGAAAAACTGTTTTTT
-,TRBJ2-5,TRBV13,16,TRBD2,CASSQRLAGGQETQYF,TGTGCCAGCAGCCAAAGACTAGCGGGGGGGCAAGAGACCCAGTACTTC
-,TRBJ1-1,TRBV9,14,-,CASSVAWTSSEAFF,TGTGCCAGCAGCGTAGCTTGGACCTCGTCCGAGGCTTTCTTT
few,TRBJ1-2,TRBV4-1,17,TRBD1,CASSQGSRTGFLYGYTF,TGCGCCAGCAGCCAAGGATCTAGGACAGGTTTCCTCTATGGCTACACCTTC